The following is a T cell receptor (beta chain) sequence with its context. This specimen comes from a study of blood T cell repertoires in COVID-19. Assay used: immunoSEQ multiplex PCR; TCRdb lists only in-frame clones, some missing. The sample lists fewer than 120,000 clones; around 90% were seen once. Germline V gives CDR1 SEHNR, CDR2 FQNEAQ (reference sequence). V dropped 5 bases and J dropped 6 bases, with 10 bases sitting between them. This CDR3 contains 12 residues. This clonotype originated in a human donor in a cohort sampled during active COVID-19. The specimen was peripheral blood. The rearrangement links TRBV7-9 to TRBJ1-1; D remains ambiguous. CDR3 nucleotides: TGTGCCAGCAGCCACCACTTTCCTGAAGCTTTCTTT. It yields the protein CASSHHFPEAFF.